The 32 T cell receptor beta chains listed next were all sequenced from one sample in a study of identifying expanded T cells in peripheral blood. Data came from immunoSEQ multiplex PCR; TCRdb stores just in-frame clones and leaves some out. The sample yields tens of thousands of clones, 88% seen once. What was sequenced was blood. All receptors come from a person aged 18 to 70 in good health.

The chain combines TRBV29-1 with TRBJ2-1, with TRBD1 matching 9 bases. Germline CDR1 SQVTM, CDR2 ANQGSEA. The trim removed 5 bases at V and 4 bases at J, leaving 9 bases unmatched. CDR3 length equals 15 residues. This CDR3 reads CSVMDRGGTYNEQFF. The CDR3 DNA reads as TGCAGCGTTATGGACAGGGGAGGAACGTACAATGAGCAGTTCTTC.

To note about this clone: This sample also contains other DNA sequences that code for the same CDR3. This chain uses TRBV5-1 with TRBJ1-1; a possible D gene is TRBD1 (5 bases). This CDR3 spans 14 amino acids. Looked up from germline, CDR1 is SGHRS and CDR2 is YFSETQ. V lost 1 base, J lost 1 base, and 8 bases lay in between. CDR3 loop: CASSLTGTNTEAFF. In DNA form, the CDR3 reads TGCGCCAGCAGCTTGACAGGAACGAACACTGAAGCTTTCTTT.

This clone appeared a single time. This chain joins TRBV7-8 and TRBJ1-1, with D possibly TRBD1 on 5 matching bases. In germline, CDR1 is SGHVS, CDR2 FQNEAQ. This CDR3 has 16 residues. Trimming took 0 bases from V and 2 from J, leaving 13 bases between them. CDR3 in amino acids: CASSLAWGRFNTEAFF. DNA of the CDR3: TGTGCCAGCAGCTTAGCGTGGGGGAGGTTTAACACTGAAGCTTTCTTT.

V usage is TRBV4-2 and J usage is TRBJ1-2, with a possible D match to TRBD1 (6 bases). CDR3 length equals 14 residues. Germline CDR1 reads LGHNA; CDR2 reads YNFKEQ. The V end was cut by 0 bases, the J end by 2 bases, with 7 bases between. For the CDR3, the DNA is TGTGCCAGCAGCCAAGATAGGGGGAACTATGGCTACACCTTC. Residues: CASSQDRGNYGYTF.

This chain joins TRBV6-6 and TRBJ1-2; TRBD1 might be the D (6 bases). This CDR3 region has 14 residues. V was trimmed by 6 bases and J by 6 bases, leaving 17 bases between them. Germline values: CDR1 MNHNY, CDR2 SVGAGI (reference sequence). The chain's CDR3 is CASSEDSKPDGYTF. The CDR3 nucleotides are TGTGCCAGCAGCGAGGACAGTAAGCCAGATGGCTACACCTTC.

The chain links TRBV11-2 to TRBJ1-2, with D perhaps matching TRBD1 (6 bases). The germline gives CDR1 SGHAT, CDR2 FQNNGV. There are 15 residues in the CDR3. Deletions cut 2 bases from V and 4 bases from J, with 14 bases between. DNA of the CDR3: TGTGCCAGCAGCTTATGGCGGCAGGGGATCTATGGCTACACCTTC. Translation gives CASSLWRQGIYGYTF.

This clone appeared a single time. The chain combines TRBV7-6 with TRBJ1-1; 7 positions match TRBD1. The trim removed 3 bases at V and 3 bases at J, leaving 1 base unmatched. The CDR3 is made up of 13 amino acids. CDR1 and CDR2 (germline): SGHVS, FNYEAQ. CDR3 in DNA: TGTGCCAGCAGCTTGGGGACAGACACTGAAGCTTTCTTT. Its protein product is CASSLGTDTEAFF.

The rearrangement links TRBV14 to TRBJ2-7, with 13 positions matching TRBD2. The V and J ends lost 4 bases and 7 bases, in that order; junction bases with no gene match: 7. The CDR3 is 15 residues long. Germline CDR1 and CDR2: SGHDN and FVKESK. This CDR3 is CASSPLGTSGKEQYF. The CDR3 DNA follows: TGTGCCAGCAGCCCCCTCGGGACTAGCGGGAAAGAGCAGTACTTC.

The chain carries TRBV27 and TRBJ2-7; possible D gene TRBD1, 5 bases. CDR3 size: 12 residues. Germline V gene data show CDR1 as MNHEY and CDR2 as SMNVEV (reference sequence). V was trimmed by 2 bases and J by 4 bases, leaving 6 bases between them. CDR3 amino acids: CASSLPGYEQYF. The CDR3 DNA reads as TGTGCCAGCAGTTTACCAGGGTACGAGCAGTACTTC.

Remarks on this clone: At one end, the junction sequence differs from germline, possibly due to a read error. The rearrangement joins TRBV11-2 to TRBJ1-3; no clear D. Germline V gene data show CDR1 as SGHAT and CDR2 as FQNNGV. CDR3 length equals 12 residues. In DNA form, the CDR3 reads TGTGCCAGCAGCTGGCCCAGGAGTCCCCTCAATTTT. It yields the protein CASSWPRSPLNF.

The chain recombines TRBV15 with TRBJ2-3; no reliable D call. V lost 5 bases to trimming and J lost 3 bases, with 9 bases between them. The CDR3 has 13 amino acids. The germline gives CDR1 LNHNV, CDR2 YYDKDF (reference sequence). CDR3 protein: CATSQSRTDTQYF. The CDR3, as DNA: TGTGCCACCAGCCAGTCCCGGACAGATACGCAGTATTTT.

The J gene is TRBJ2-1, the V gene TRBV18; D gene ambiguous. Per the germline V gene, CDR1 is KGHSH and CDR2 is LQKENI. This CDR3 is built from 13 residues. The ends were cut back, 3 bases at V and 10 bases at J, with 13 bases in the middle. CDR3 sequence (DNA): TGTGCCAGCTCACCCGACCAAAATTCGGAGCAGTTCTTC. It translates to CASSPDQNSEQFF.

The chain links TRBV30 to TRBJ1-1; 7 bases align to TRBD1. CDR3 size: 11 residues. Germline CDR1 and CDR2: GTSNPN and SVGIG (reference sequence). Trimming took 4 bases from V and 7 from J; bases not matched to a gene: 3. CDR3 nucleotides: TGTGCCTGGAAGGGGGACAGTGAAGCTTTCTTT. It translates to CAWKGDSEAFF.

J is TRBJ1-1 and V is TRBV7-2; D is unresolved. Trimming shortened V by 1 base and J by 0 bases, and 6 bases separated the two germline ends. Germline CDR1 is SGHTA and CDR2 is FQGNSA. This CDR3 is 14 amino acids long. The CDR3 protein is CASSLEEMNTEAFF. The CDR3 nucleotides are TGTGCCAGCAGCTTAGAAGAAATGAACACTGAAGCTTTCTTT.

This clone was seen once. V gene TRBV7-6 combines with J gene TRBJ1-6, with a tentative D call TRBD1 (6 bases). The CDR3 is 17 residues long. Trimming left V 7 bases short and J 2 bases short, with 18 bases between. CDR1 SGHVS and CDR2 FNYEAQ come from the germline V gene. As DNA, the CDR3 is TGTGCCAGCACCCTTAGGGGGGGGGCACCCTATAATTCACCCCTCCACTTT. It specifies CASTLRGGAPYNSPLHF.

The genes are TRBV29-1 and TRBJ2-3, with a possible D match to TRBD1 (6 bases). CDR3 size: 14 residues. Trimming took off 6 bases at V and 0 bases at J, with 13 bases between the two ends. The V gene's germline CDR1 is SQVTM and CDR2 ANQGSEA. CDR3 residues: CSVRLQGSTDTQYF. The CDR3 region has the DNA TGCAGCGTCCGGTTACAGGGAAGCACAGATACGCAGTATTTT.

CDR3 residues: CAKGRGLCLENIQYF. CDR3 nucleotides: TGTGCAAAGGGTAGGGGGCTGTGTTTGGAAAACATTCAGTACTTC. This chain uses TRBV12-5 with TRBJ2-4, with 7 bases matching TRBD1. Germline CDR1 is LGHNT and CDR2 is FRNRAP. CDR3 length: 15 amino acids.

V and J are TRBV6-6 and TRBJ1-5; D is uncertain. CDR1 and CDR2 from the germline V gene are MNHNY and SVGAGI (reference sequence). The CDR3 runs to 12 residues. With 6 bases removed from V and 3 bases from J, the gap between germline ends came to 6 bases. CDR3 nucleotide sequence: TGTGCCAGCAGATCCCCCAATCAGCCCCAGCATTTT. Protein product: CASRSPNQPQHF.

The chain couples TRBV7-8 to TRBJ1-1; D is unresolved. Trimming removed 3 bases at V and 1 base at J, with 9 bases between. CDR1 and CDR2 (germline): SGHVS, FQNEAQ. CDR3 length: 14 amino acids. CDR3 DNA: TGTGCCAGCAGCTTGGGCTACGCGAACACTGAAGCTTTCTTT. Its translation: CASSLGYANTEAFF.

This chain joins TRBV4-3 and TRBJ1-1, with a tentative D call TRBD1 (5 bases). The V and J ends lost 0 bases and 1 base respectively, with 9 bases between them. There are 15 residues in the CDR3. Germline V gives CDR1 LGHNA, CDR2 YSLEER. CDR3 DNA sequence: TGCGCCAGCAGCCAAGATCAAGGGGCGAACACTGAAGCTTTCTTT. This encodes CASSQDQGANTEAFF.

The count of this clone is one. The gene calls are TRBV10-3 and TRBJ1-2; TRBD1 aligns across 7 bases. In germline, CDR1 is ENHRY, CDR2 SYGVKD. J lost 5 bases, V lost 3 bases, and 3 bases had no gene match. CDR3 length: 13 residues. Written as DNA, the CDR3 is TGTGCCATCAGTGAAGGGACAGAATATGGCTACACCTTC. Its protein is CAISEGTEYGYTF.

V and J are TRBV2 and TRBJ1-1; D gene ambiguous. The germline V and J ends were trimmed by 6 bases and 0 bases, with 11 bases remaining between them. The germline gives CDR1 SNHLY, CDR2 FYNNEI. The CDR3 length is 14 residues. CDR3 region: CASSLDLLNTEAFF. CDR3 nucleotides: TGTGCCAGCAGCCTGGACCTTTTGAACACTGAAGCTTTCTTT.

The chain recombines TRBV13 with TRBJ1-4; TRBD1 matches 9 bases. CDR1 is PRHDT, CDR2 FYEKMQ, per germline (reference sequence). The CDR3 consists of 16 residues. V lost 5 bases, J lost 0 bases, and 4 bases stayed unmatched. CDR3 DNA sequence: TGTGCCAGCAGCGTACGGACAGGGGCAACTAATGAAAAACTGTTTTTT. Encoded protein: CASSVRTGATNEKLFF.

V is TRBV15 and J is TRBJ2-7; D is undetermined. The CDR3 consists of 14 residues. Trimming shortened V by 0 bases and J by 3 bases, and 9 bases separated the two germline ends. Per germline, CDR1 LNHNV and CDR2 YYDKDF (reference sequence). The CDR3 bases are TGTGCCACCAGCAGAGATCTTGGGGACTACGAGCAGTACTTC. This codes for CATSRDLGDYEQYF.

The chain carries TRBV7-9 and TRBJ1-1; 8 bases fit TRBD1. The CDR3 extends over 15 amino acids. With V trimmed by 5 bases and J by 4 bases, 9 bases remained unmatched. Germline CDR1 reads SEHNR; CDR2 reads FQNEAQ (reference sequence). This CDR3 is CASSPPGTGRTEAFF. The CDR3 DNA sequence: TGTGCCAGCAGCCCCCCCGGGACAGGCCGCACTGAAGCTTTCTTT.

The CDR3 DNA is TGTGCCAGCAGCTTGGGTTTCGGCGGGAACCCCTACGAGCAGTACTTC. This codes for CASSLGFGGNPYEQYF. V and J are TRBV5-6 and TRBJ2-7, with D possibly matching TRBD2 (6 bases). This CDR3 region has 16 residues. Germline V CDR1 and CDR2: SGHDT, YYEEEE. V was cut by 0 bases and J by 2 bases, with 15 bases left in between.

This clone was observed a single time. The chain combines TRBV30 with TRBJ2-3; 9 bases map to TRBD2. V shed 3 bases and J 0 bases; nucleotides not matched to a gene: 16. The germline V gene encodes CDR1 GTSNPN and CDR2 SVGIG (reference sequence). CDR3 length: 19 residues. The CDR3 sequence: CAWRRGHGGRALSTDTQYF. The CDR3 coding sequence is TGTGCCTGGAGAAGGGGGCATGGCGGGAGGGCCCTTAGCACAGATACGCAGTATTTT. Drawing the rest from reference TRBV30 and TRBJ2-3, the complete variable domain is SQTIHQWPATLVQPVGSPLSLECTVEGTSNPNLYWYRQAAGRGLQLLFYSVGIGQISSEVPQNLSASRPQDRQFILSSKKLLLSDSGFYLCAWRRGHGGRALSTDTQYFGPGTRLTVL.

V usage is TRBV7-9 and J usage is TRBJ2-6; D gene unclear. The CDR3 has 19 amino acids. V gave up 0 bases and J gave up 0 bases, with 15 bases separating them. Germline CDR1 is SEHNR and CDR2 is FQNEAQ (reference sequence). CDR3 DNA: TGTGCCAGCAGCTTAGCGATAGGCAGCCTCCACTCTGGGGCCAACGTCCTGACTTTC. This codes for CASSLAIGSLHSGANVLTF.

The chain couples TRBV15 to TRBJ2-2; 12 nucleotides align to TRBD2. The CDR3 is made up of 20 amino acids. CDR1 is LNHNV, CDR2 YYDKDF, per germline (reference sequence). V gave up 5 bases and J gave up 6 bases; unmatched junction bases: 19. The CDR3 DNA reads as TGTGCCACCAGCTCCCGGGGGGCCCCTAGCGGGGGGGCCGGGGCCGGGGAGCTGTTTTTT. Translated: CATSSRGAPSGGAGAGELFF.

The chain employs TRBV18 and TRBJ1-5; TRBD1 might be the D (5 bases). The germline CDR1 and CDR2 sequences are KGHSH and LQKENI. Trimming pared 3 bases from V and 7 bases from J, leaving 10 bases between. The CDR3 has 13 amino acids. CDR3 protein: CASSPSGGQPQHF. CDR3 sequence (DNA): TGTGCCAGCTCACCGAGCGGGGGACAGCCCCAGCATTTT. The whole variable domain, remainder taken from reference TRBV18 and TRBJ1-5, is NAGVMQNPRHLVRRRGQEARLRCSPMKGHSHVYWYRQLPEEGLKFMVYLQKENIIDESGMPKERFSAEFPKEGPSILRIQQVVRGDSAAYFCASSPSGGQPQHFGDGTRLSIL.

The chain couples TRBV27 to TRBJ2-3, with TRBD2 as a possible D gene (5 bases). CDR1 is MNHEY, CDR2 SMNVEV, per germline (reference sequence). With 6 bases removed from V and 2 bases from J, the gap between germline ends came to 12 bases. This CDR3 comprises 14 residues. The CDR3 loop is CASRGRGHTDTQYF. Here the CDR3 DNA reads TGTGCCAGCAGAGGGAGAGGCCACACAGATACGCAGTATTTT.

The chain is built from TRBV7-9 and TRBJ1-2, with D possibly matching TRBD1 (6 bases). CDR1 SEHNR and CDR2 FQNEAQ come from the germline V gene (reference sequence). This CDR3 is 11 amino acids long. Trimming cost V 3 bases and J 10 bases, with 9 bases left between them. CDR3 coding DNA: TGTGCCAGCAGCTTGGGGGGCTACTACACCTTC. Translating gives CASSLGGYYTF.